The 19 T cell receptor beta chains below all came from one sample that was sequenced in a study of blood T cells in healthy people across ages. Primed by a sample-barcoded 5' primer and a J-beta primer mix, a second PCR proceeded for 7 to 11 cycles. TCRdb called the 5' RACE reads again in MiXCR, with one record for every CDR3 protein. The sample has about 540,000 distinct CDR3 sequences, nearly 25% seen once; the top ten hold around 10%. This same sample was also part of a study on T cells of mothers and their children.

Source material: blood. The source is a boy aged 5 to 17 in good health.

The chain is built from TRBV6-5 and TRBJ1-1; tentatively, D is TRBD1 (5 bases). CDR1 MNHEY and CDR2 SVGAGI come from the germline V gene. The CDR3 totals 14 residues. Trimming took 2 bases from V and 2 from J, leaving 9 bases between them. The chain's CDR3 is CASSYKGPNTEAFF. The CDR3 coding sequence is TGTGCCAGCAGTTACAAGGGGCCAAACACTGAAGCTTTCTTT.

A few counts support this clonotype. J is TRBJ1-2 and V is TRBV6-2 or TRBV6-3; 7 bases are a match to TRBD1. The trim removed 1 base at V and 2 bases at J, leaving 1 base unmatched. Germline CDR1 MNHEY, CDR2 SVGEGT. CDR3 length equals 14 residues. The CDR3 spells CASSYLGQNYGYTF. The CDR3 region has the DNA TGTGCCAGCAGTTACTTGGGACAGAACTATGGCTACACCTTC.

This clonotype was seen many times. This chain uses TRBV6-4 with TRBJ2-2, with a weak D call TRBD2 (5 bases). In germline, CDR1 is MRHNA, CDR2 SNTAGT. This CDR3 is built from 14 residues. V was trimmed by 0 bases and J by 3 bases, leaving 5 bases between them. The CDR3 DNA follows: TGTGCCAGCAGTGACTCAGCGGACACCGGGGAGCTGTTTTTT. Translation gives CASSDSADTGELFF.

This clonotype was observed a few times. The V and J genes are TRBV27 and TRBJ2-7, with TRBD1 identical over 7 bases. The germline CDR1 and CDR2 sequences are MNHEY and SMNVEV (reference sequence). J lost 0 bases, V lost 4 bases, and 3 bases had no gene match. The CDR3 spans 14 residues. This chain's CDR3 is CASSYRGDSYEQYF. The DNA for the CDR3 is TGTGCCAGCAGTTACAGGGGTGACTCCTACGAGCAGTACTTC.

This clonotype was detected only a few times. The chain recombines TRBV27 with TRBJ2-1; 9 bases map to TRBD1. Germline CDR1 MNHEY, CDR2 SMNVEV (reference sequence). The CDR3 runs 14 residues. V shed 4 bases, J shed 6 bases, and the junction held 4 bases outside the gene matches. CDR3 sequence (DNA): TGTGCCAGCAGTTCCGGGACAGGGTCCAATGAGCAGTTCTTC. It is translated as CASSSGTGSNEQFF.

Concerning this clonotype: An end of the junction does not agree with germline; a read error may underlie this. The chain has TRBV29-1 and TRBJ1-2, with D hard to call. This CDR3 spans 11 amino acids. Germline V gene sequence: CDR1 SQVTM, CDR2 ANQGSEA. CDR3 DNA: TGCAGCGTACCTGCGGTCTATGGCCACACCTTC. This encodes CSVPAVYGHTF.

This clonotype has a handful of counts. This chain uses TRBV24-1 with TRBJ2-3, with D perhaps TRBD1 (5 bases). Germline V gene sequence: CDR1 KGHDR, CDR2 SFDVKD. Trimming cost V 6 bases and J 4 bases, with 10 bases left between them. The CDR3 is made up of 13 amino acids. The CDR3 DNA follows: TGTGCCACCAGTAAAGACAGCGCAGATACGCAGTATTTT. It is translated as CATSKDSADTQYF.

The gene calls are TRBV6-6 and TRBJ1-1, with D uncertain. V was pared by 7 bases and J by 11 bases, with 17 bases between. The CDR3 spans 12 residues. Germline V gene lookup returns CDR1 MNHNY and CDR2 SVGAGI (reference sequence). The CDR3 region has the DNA TGTGCCAGCATTTCCGTCCCAACTGTGGCTTTCTTT. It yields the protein CASISVPTVAFF.

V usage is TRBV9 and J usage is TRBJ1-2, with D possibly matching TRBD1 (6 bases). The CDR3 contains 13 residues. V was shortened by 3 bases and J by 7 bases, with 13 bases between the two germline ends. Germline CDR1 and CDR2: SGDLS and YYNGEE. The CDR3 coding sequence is TGTGCCAGCAGCGAGGCAGGGGAGCGTGGCTACACCTTC. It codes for CASSEAGERGYTF.

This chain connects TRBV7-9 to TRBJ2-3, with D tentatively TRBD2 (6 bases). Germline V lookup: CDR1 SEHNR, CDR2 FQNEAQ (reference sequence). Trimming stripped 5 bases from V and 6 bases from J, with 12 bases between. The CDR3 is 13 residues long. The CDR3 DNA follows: TGTGCCAGCAGCCCCCGGGCGGGGGATACGCAGTATTTT. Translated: CASSPRAGDTQYF.

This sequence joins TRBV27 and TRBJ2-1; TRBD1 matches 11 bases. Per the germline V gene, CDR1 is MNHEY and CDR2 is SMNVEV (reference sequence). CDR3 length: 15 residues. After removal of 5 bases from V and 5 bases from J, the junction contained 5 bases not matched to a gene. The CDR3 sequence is CASSSGTGGHNEQFF. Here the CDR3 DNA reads TGTGCCAGCAGTAGCGGGACAGGGGGTCACAATGAGCAGTTCTTC.

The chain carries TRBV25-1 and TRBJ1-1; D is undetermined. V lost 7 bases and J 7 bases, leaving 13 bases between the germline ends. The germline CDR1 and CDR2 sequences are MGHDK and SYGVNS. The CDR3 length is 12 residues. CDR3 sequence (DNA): TGTGCCAGCACACCAGACGGAATTGAAGCTTTCTTT. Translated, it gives CASTPDGIEAFF.

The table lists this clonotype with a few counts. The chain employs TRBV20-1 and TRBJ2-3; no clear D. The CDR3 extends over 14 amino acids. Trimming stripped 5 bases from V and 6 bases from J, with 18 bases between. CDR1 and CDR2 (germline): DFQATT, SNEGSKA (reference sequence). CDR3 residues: CSAPLRAPRDTQYF. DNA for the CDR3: TGCAGTGCTCCCCTTCGGGCTCCGAGGGATACGCAGTATTTT.

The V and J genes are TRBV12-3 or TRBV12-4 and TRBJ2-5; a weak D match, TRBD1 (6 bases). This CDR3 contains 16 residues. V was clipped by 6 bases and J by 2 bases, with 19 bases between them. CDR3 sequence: CASRPKDRDLQETQYF. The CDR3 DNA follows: TGTGCCAGCAGACCGAAGGACAGAGACCTTCAAGAGACCCAGTACTTC.

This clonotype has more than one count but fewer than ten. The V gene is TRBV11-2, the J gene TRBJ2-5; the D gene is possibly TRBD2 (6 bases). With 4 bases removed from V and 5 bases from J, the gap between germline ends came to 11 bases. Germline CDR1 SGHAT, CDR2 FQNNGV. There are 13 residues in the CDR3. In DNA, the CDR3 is TGTGCCAGCAGCTACGGCAGCGGGGAGACCCAGTACTTC. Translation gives CASSYGSGETQYF.

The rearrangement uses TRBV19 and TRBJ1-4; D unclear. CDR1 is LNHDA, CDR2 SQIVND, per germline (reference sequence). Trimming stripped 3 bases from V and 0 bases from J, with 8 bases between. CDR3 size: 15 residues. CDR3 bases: TGTGCCAGTAGTATGAGTTCGTCAACTAATGAAAAACTGTTTTTT. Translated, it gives CASSMSSSTNEKLFF. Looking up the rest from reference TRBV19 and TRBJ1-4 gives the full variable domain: DGGITQSPKYLFRKEGQNVTLSCEQNLNHDAMYWYRQDPGQGLRLIYYSQIVNDFQKGDIAEGYSVSREKKESFPLTVTSAQKNPTAFYLCASSMSSSTNEKLFFGSGTQLSVL.

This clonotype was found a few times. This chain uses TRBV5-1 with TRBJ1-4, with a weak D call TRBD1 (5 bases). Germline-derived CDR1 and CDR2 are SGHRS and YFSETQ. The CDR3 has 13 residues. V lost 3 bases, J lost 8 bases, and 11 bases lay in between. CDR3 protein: CASSWGGEEKLFF. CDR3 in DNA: TGCGCCAGCAGCTGGGGAGGGGAGGAAAAACTGTTTTTT.

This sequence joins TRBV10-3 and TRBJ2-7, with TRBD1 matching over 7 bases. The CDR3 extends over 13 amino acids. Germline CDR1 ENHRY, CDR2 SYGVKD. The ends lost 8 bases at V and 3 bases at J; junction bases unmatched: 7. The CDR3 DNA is TGTGCCATCGGGTCAGGGGGTCTCTACGAGCAGTACTTC. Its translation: CAIGSGGLYEQYF.

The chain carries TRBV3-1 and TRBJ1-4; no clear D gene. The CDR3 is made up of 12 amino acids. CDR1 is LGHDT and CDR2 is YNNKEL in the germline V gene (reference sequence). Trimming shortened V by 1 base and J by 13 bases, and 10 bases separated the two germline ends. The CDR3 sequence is CASSQGAEALFF. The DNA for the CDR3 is TGTGCCAGCAGCCAAGGAGCCGAAGCACTGTTTTTT. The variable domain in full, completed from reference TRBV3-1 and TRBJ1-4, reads DTAVSQTPKYLVTQMGNDKSIKCEQNLGHDTMYWYKQDSKKFLKIMFSYNNKELIINETVPNRFSPKSPDKAHLNLHINSLELGDSAVYFCASSQGAEALFFGSGTQLSVL.